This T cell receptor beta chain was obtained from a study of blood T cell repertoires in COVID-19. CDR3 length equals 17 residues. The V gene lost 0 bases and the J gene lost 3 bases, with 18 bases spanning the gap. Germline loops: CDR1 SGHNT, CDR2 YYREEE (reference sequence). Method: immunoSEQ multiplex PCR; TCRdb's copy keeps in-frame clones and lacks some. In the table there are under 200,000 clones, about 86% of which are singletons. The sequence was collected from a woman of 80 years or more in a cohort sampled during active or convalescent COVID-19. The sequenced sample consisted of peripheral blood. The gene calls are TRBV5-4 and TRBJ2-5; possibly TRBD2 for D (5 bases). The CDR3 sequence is CASSLASAEELKETQYF. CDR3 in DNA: TGTGCCAGCAGCTTGGCCTCAGCGGAGGAACTAAAAGAGACCCAGTACTTC.